The present T cell receptor beta chain was sequenced within a study of T cells in Graves' hyperthyroidism and ophthalmopathy. Study conclusions and caveats: Researchers found most expanded thyroid clonotypes above 0.001 in blood as well.

TCR beta CDR3 regions were amplified from RNA. TCR CDR3 underwent first-round RT-PCR with the HTBI primer set. TCRdb itself ran the multiplex PCR reads through MiXCR, one entry per CDR3 protein. The sample records a few hundred thousand distinct CDR3 sequences, about half being singletons. Of note for this clonotype: The antigen is undetermined. This likely comes from a read error, as the CDR3 has no conserved phenylalanine or tryptophan at its end.

Exclusions: uncontrolled infection, other autoimmune disease, pregnancy, lactation. The receptor's source is a woman in her late teens or twenties with Graves' hyperthyroidism. The specimen sequenced was peripheral blood or thyroid tissue (not recorded which).

CDR3 in DNA: TGTGCCAGCAGCCGAGTCAAGCGGGAGCCTCAAGAGACCCAGTACTCC. Encoded protein: CASSRVKREPQETQYS. The J gene is TRBJ2-5, the V gene TRBV19; 8 bases match TRBD2. The CDR3 has 16 amino acids. Germline loops: CDR1 LNHDA, CDR2 SQIVND (reference sequence). J gave up 2 bases and V 9 bases, and 14 bases lay outside the gene matches.